The 9 T cell receptor beta chains given below trace back to one sample, sequenced in a study of T cell responses to AZD1222 COVID-19 vaccine. Profiled with immunoSEQ multiplex PCR; TCRdb holds only in-frame clones, not every one. The sample has around 150,000 clones; 90% are singletons. The starting material was peripheral blood, obtained 28 days after the second AZD1222 dose. Receptors originate from an adult who received the AZD1222 COVID-19 vaccine.

The CDR3 spells CASSAPLGDRGGSNEQFF. CDR3 nucleotides: TGTGCCAGCAGTGCCCCCTTAGGAGACAGGGGTGGATCCAATGAGCAGTTCTTC. V is TRBV6-1 and J is TRBJ2-1, with 8 bases lining up with TRBD1. Looked up from germline, CDR1 is MNHNS and CDR2 is SASEGT. The CDR3 is 18 residues long. Trimming took 4 bases from V and 6 from J; bases not matched to a gene: 17.

V gene TRBV7-9 combines with J gene TRBJ2-7, with 10 positions matching TRBD2. The CDR3 sequence is 16 residues long. CDR1 SEHNR and CDR2 FQNEAQ come from the germline V gene (reference sequence). Losses at the gene ends were 1 base for V and 4 bases for J; bases not matched to a gene: 7. CDR3 sequence: CASSLVLAGLGYEQYF. The CDR3 DNA is TGTGCCAGCAGCTTAGTACTAGCGGGGCTGGGGTACGAGCAGTACTTC.

CDR3 in amino acids: CASREGTTNYGYTF. CDR3 bases: TGTGCCAGCAGGGAGGGTACCACTAACTATGGCTACACCTTC. This sequence joins TRBV2 and TRBJ1-2; D uncertain. The CDR3 consists of 14 residues. CDR1 SNHLY and CDR2 FYNNEI come from the germline V gene. Trimming removed 6 bases at V and 0 bases at J, with 11 bases between.

The chain has TRBV12-3 or TRBV12-4 and TRBJ1-2; D is undetermined. The CDR3 loop spans 13 amino acids. Trimming took 5 bases from V and 6 from J, leaving 13 bases between them. CDR3 sequence reads: CASSILTGDGYTF. In DNA, the CDR3 is TGTGCCAGCAGTATCCTGACTGGGGATGGCTACACCTTC.

The chain has TRBV6-5 and TRBJ1-5; D remains unclear. The CDR3 is 15 residues long. The germline V and J ends were trimmed by 6 bases and 0 bases, with 12 bases remaining between them. CDR1 is MNHEY, CDR2 SVGAGI, per germline. CDR3 loop: CASSLTTISNQPQHF. The CDR3 bases are TGTGCCAGCAGCCTAACGACGATTAGCAATCAGCCCCAGCATTTT.

This chain connects TRBV28 to TRBJ2-1; 7 bases agree with TRBD2. Germline CDR1 MDHEN, CDR2 SYDVKM. J was trimmed by 6 bases and V by 2 bases; bases with no gene match: 7. CDR3 length: 15 residues. This CDR3 reads CASSLPAERGNEQFF. Written as DNA, the CDR3 is TGTGCCAGCAGTTTACCGGCGGAGCGGGGCAATGAGCAGTTCTTC.

The chain is built from TRBV30 and TRBJ2-7; the match to TRBD2 covers 13 bases. Germline V gene sequence: CDR1 GTSNPN, CDR2 SVGIG (reference sequence). J lost 3 bases, V lost 0 bases, and 8 bases had no gene match. The CDR3 spans 17 residues. CDR3 in amino acids: CAWSVGRTSGRVYEQYF. In DNA, the CDR3 is TGTGCCTGGAGTGTAGGGCGGACTAGCGGGAGAGTCTACGAGCAGTACTTC.

V usage is TRBV19 and J usage is TRBJ1-5; perhaps TRBD1 as D (6 bases). V lost 5 bases, J lost 3 bases, and 11 bases lay in between. The CDR3 length is 14 residues. Germline CDR1 LNHDA, CDR2 SQIVND (reference sequence). CDR3 loop: CASSRGQYNQPQHF. The CDR3 bases are TGTGCCAGTAGTCGGGGACAATACAATCAGCCCCAGCATTTT.

The V and J genes are TRBV19 and TRBJ1-2, with unresolved D. Germline lookup yields CDR1 LNHDA and CDR2 SQIVND (reference sequence). With 6 bases removed from V and 4 bases from J, the gap between germline ends came to 12 bases. The CDR3 extends over 13 amino acids. The CDR3 loop is CASSRPAFYGYTF. The CDR3 nucleotides read TGTGCCAGTAGCCGGCCAGCCTTCTATGGCTACACCTTC.